This entry lists 16 T cell receptor beta chains sequenced from one sample in a study of T cell changes during pregnancy in multiple sclerosis. Sequencing was performed with immunoSEQ multiplex PCR; in TCRdb, only in-frame clones are kept and a portion is missing. Found here are around 88,000 clones, 90% to 95% of them singletons; the top ten hold about 2%. The material sequenced was peripheral blood, taken after pregnancy. The receptor set was obtained from a female donor in good health, enrolled as a control in a pregnancy study.

This rearrangement joins TRBV29-1 to TRBJ2-3; 7 bases align to TRBD2. The CDR3 consists of 19 residues. V lost 6 bases and J lost 2; bases outside the gene matches: 23. Germline CDR1 reads SQVTM; CDR2 reads ANQGSEA. In DNA, the CDR3 is TGCAGCGTCACCTATAGCGGGCGGCTTTCGGGAATAGACACAGATACGCAGTATTTT. Residues: CSVTYSGRLSGIDTDTQYF.

The chain combines TRBV6-6 with TRBJ2-7; TRBD2 matches 9 bases. The CDR3 covers 15 residues. J was trimmed by 0 bases and V by 4 bases; bases with no gene match: 4. Germline V gene lookup returns CDR1 MNHNY and CDR2 SVGAGI (reference sequence). The CDR3 reads CASSFLSGSSYEQYF. CDR3 in DNA: TGTGCCAGCAGTTTCCTTAGCGGGAGCTCCTACGAGCAGTACTTC.

V gene TRBV2 combines with J gene TRBJ2-5, with 7 bases lining up with TRBD2. Trimming took 3 bases from V and 5 from J; bases not matched to a gene: 3. Germline CDR1 SNHLY, CDR2 FYNNEI. The CDR3 is 13 amino acids. Written as DNA, the CDR3 is TGTGCCAGCAGTGAGGGAGGGTTGGAGACCCAGTACTTC. Translating gives CASSEGGLETQYF.

This chain connects TRBV11-2 to TRBJ2-7; the match to TRBD2 covers 7 bases. V dropped 0 bases and J dropped 0; count of bases not matched to a gene: 8. The CDR3 spans 17 residues. The germline gives CDR1 SGHAT, CDR2 FQNNGV. CDR3 loop: CASSLDLGGLSSYEQYF. The CDR3 region has the DNA TGTGCCAGCAGCTTAGATCTCGGGGGGTTAAGCTCCTACGAGCAGTACTTC.

V and J are TRBV30 and TRBJ2-5, with TRBD2 matching 8 bases. The length of the CDR3 is 13 residues. J was trimmed by 0 bases and V by 5 bases; bases with no gene match: 2. The V gene's germline CDR1 is GTSNPN and CDR2 SVGIG (reference sequence). This CDR3 reads CAWGSGDQETQYF. For the CDR3, the DNA is TGTGCCTGGGGTAGCGGGGACCAAGAGACCCAGTACTTC.

This CDR3 is CASSIASSGSIYEQFF. CDR3 DNA sequence: TGTGCCAGTAGTATAGCGTCCAGCGGGAGTATCTATGAGCAGTTCTTC. The rearrangement uses TRBV19 and TRBJ2-1; TRBD2 agrees at 8 bases. Germline V lookup: CDR1 LNHDA, CDR2 SQIVND (reference sequence). The V segment lost 1 base and the J segment 8 bases; nucleotides outside the gene matches: 10. This CDR3 region has 16 residues.

The chain joins TRBV19 to TRBJ2-2, with 8 positions matching TRBD2. The trim removed 3 bases at V and 4 bases at J, leaving 7 bases unmatched. This CDR3 is 16 amino acids long. Germline assignment: CDR1 LNHDA and CDR2 SQIVND (reference sequence). As DNA, the CDR3 is TGTGCCAGTAGTATTGTAGCGGGGTTGTCCACCGGGGAGCTGTTTTTT. It is translated as CASSIVAGLSTGELFF.

The chain is built from TRBV19 and TRBJ1-5; weak D call: TRBD1 (5 bases). V dropped 5 bases and J dropped 3 bases, with 17 bases sitting between them. The germline V gene encodes CDR1 LNHDA and CDR2 SQIVND (reference sequence). The CDR3 length is 16 residues. The CDR3 spells CASSFGLRAANQPQHF. The CDR3 DNA is TGTGCCAGTAGTTTCGGCCTCAGGGCGGCCAATCAGCCCCAGCATTTT.

The chain is built from TRBV18 and TRBJ2-1, with a weak D call TRBD2 (6 bases). Germline V CDR1 and CDR2: KGHSH, LQKENI. This CDR3 is 11 amino acids long. The V and J ends lost 8 bases and 8 bases respectively, with 10 bases between them. CDR3 coding DNA: TGTGCCAGCCTTAGCGGTTATGAGCAGTTCTTC. Encoded protein: CASLSGYEQFF.

The chain is built from TRBV19 and TRBJ1-5, with D maybe TRBD1 (5 bases). The CDR3 is 15 residues long. Trimming stripped 8 bases from V and 1 base from J, with 15 bases between. Germline V lookup: CDR1 LNHDA, CDR2 SQIVND (reference sequence). Here the CDR3 DNA reads TGTGCCAGTGGGAGGGGAGGTCGGAGCAATCAGCCCCAGCATTTT. Amino acid sequence: CASGRGGRSNQPQHF.

This rearrangement joins TRBV4-1 to TRBJ1-2; D is possibly TRBD1 (6 bases). V lost 1 base to trimming and J lost 4 bases, with 10 bases between them. The germline V gene encodes CDR1 MGHRA and CDR2 YSYEKL. This CDR3 contains 14 residues. Written as DNA, the CDR3 is TGCGCCAGCAGCCAAGTCGGACAGCGCTATGGCTACACCTTC. It is translated as CASSQVGQRYGYTF.

The genes are TRBV7-6 and TRBJ2-1; D gene ambiguous. The germline V and J ends were trimmed by 7 bases and 0 bases, with 13 bases remaining between them. From germline, CDR1 is SGHVS and CDR2 FNYEAQ. The CDR3 length is 15 residues. The CDR3 loop reads CASTTLPNSYNEQFF. The DNA for the CDR3 is TGTGCCAGCACCACTTTACCGAACTCCTACAATGAGCAGTTCTTC.

V gene TRBV4-2 combines with J gene TRBJ1-1, with D hard to call. The germline V gene has CDR1 LGHNA and CDR2 YNFKEQ. Trimming removed 0 bases from V and 0 bases from J, with 8 bases in between. The CDR3 loop spans 15 amino acids. CDR3: CASSQDGRLNTEAFF. The DNA of the CDR3 is TGTGCCAGCAGCCAAGACGGGAGGTTGAACACTGAAGCTTTCTTT.

A single count supports this clone. This chain links TRBV5-1 with TRBJ2-2; no definite D call. Germline CDR1 is SGHRS and CDR2 is YFSETQ. The CDR3 runs 13 residues. V was clipped by 0 bases and J by 5 bases, with 5 bases between them. The CDR3 loop is CASSLDRTGELFF. In nucleotides, the CDR3 is TGCGCCAGCAGCTTGGACAGAACCGGGGAGCTGTTTTTT.

The chain links TRBV27 to TRBJ1-2; D not certain. The V gene lost 2 bases and the J gene lost 2 bases, with 9 bases spanning the gap. This CDR3 has 14 residues. CDR1 is MNHEY, CDR2 SMNVEV, per germline (reference sequence). Written as DNA, the CDR3 is TGTGCCAGCAGTTTAGGCTCACAGAACTATGGCTACACCTTC. Translated: CASSLGSQNYGYTF.

CDR3 bases: TGTGCCAGCAGCCAAGCGGGAGCGGAGACCCAGTACTTC. This sequence encodes CASSQAGAETQYF. This chain uses TRBV7-2 with TRBJ2-5; TRBD2 aligns across 8 bases. Trimming removed 5 bases from V and 5 bases from J; junction bases left unmatched: 4. CDR1 and CDR2 (germline): SGHTA, FQGNSA. The CDR3 consists of 13 residues.